This T cell receptor (beta chain) was found in a study of control samples from healthy donors and cancer patients. V shed 7 bases and J shed 1 base, with 17 bases lying between them. Germline V CDR1 and CDR2: SGHTA, FQGNSA. The CDR3 spans 17 residues. The protocol was immunoSEQ multiplex PCR, while the TCRdb copy is restricted to in-frame clones and leaves out a portion. The sample yields about 80,000 clones, 90% to 95% seen once. What was sequenced was blood. The V gene is TRBV7-2, the J gene TRBJ2-6, with D possibly TRBD1 on 6 matching bases. The TCR was taken from a man aged 50 or older in good health. The DNA for the CDR3 is TGTGCCAGCATCCCTGGGACAAGGTCATCTGGGGCCAACGTCCTGACTTTC. Its translation is CASIPGTRSSGANVLTF.